What follows describes a single TCR beta chain. It has no known antigen specificity. The sample holds no much larger clone one base away, and base qualities are not on file. From the cysteine through the phenylalanine, the CDR3 covers 14 amino acids. CDR3 DNA is the only sequence kept; it has 42 bases, read in frame from the first base. Looking up the germline V gene (reference sequence) yields CDR1 SGHKS and CDR2 YYEKEE. The junction carries 14 bases between V and J, which are trimmed by 4 bases and 7 bases respectively. The sample belongs to a study of shared clonotypes between healthy human individuals (TCRdb year 2020). About the study as a whole: The cohort comprised a couple of women and a few men aged 18 to 49 years. Per donor, three plates each were used for CD4 naive and CD4 memory, two for CD8 naive, and one for CD8 memory. Blood TCR repertoires of roughly five healthy adults were deeply sequenced to estimate repertoire size and the extent of clonotype sharing between individuals. To increase sequencing depth and limit assay-specific biases, different laboratories used diverse techniques to prepare libraries and sequence TCR repertoires. Per donor, leukapheresis produced somewhere between about 0.9 and 9.5 billion PBMCs.

The investigation overall reported the following: Across a handful of donors, roughly 5.4% of naive CD4, roughly 3.3% of naive CD8, 2.3% of memory CD4, and about 0.44% of memory CD8 clonotypes were shared. Naive subsets generally had larger estimated clonotype richness than memory subsets. Sampling was restricted to blood, and TCR repertoires in tissue are likely to differ from TCR repertoires in blood. Based on pairwise subsampling, the degree of clonotype sharing among donors was expected to be affected by sequencing depth. Higher generation probabilities were observed for clonotypes shared by all four sorted-subset donors than for non-shared clonotypes. Rarefaction of sorted-subset datasets indicated incomplete sequencing despite the large sequencing depth. Because the study included a small number of donors, the genetic and exposure-history diversity represented was limited.

Using the deep immunoSEQ assay, TCR CDR3 regions were amplified from genomic DNA by multiplex PCR. For each cell subset, the extracted genomic DNA was distributed evenly across all wells of several immunoSEQ 96-well plates, and each plate served as one replicate. For sorted subsets, each replicate PCR was loaded with roughly 0.2 ug genomic DNA, equivalent to 25,000 to 35,000 T cell genomes. The purified libraries were quantified using a Qubit 3.0 fluorometer, sized with a Bioanalyzer 2100, and then quantified again using the KAPA Library Quantification kit. Every immunoSEQ 96-well plate was sequenced on a dedicated single-read 150-cycle Illumina NextSeq 550 flow cell. From the authors' description of their analysis: Because the immunoSEQ output held only junctional sequences and lacked quality scores, the filtering could not match the filtering applied to full-length reads. Sequences were annotated with PyIR, a Python wrapper for IgBLAST v1.9, and V/J genes and CDR3 were assigned using IMGT germline references. Reads were filtered out if the reads had weak V/J assignments (E-value above 1e-6), no CDR3, stop codons, out-of-frame junctions, or ambiguous translated residues. V3J clonotypes were defined as sequences sharing the same inferred V gene, J gene, and CDR3 amino acid sequence. To compute the percentage overlap between repertoires, the number of shared unique clonotypes was divided by the size of the smaller repertoire. Three approaches were used to assess repertoire richness: RTK rarefaction, the Chao1 estimator, and Recon v2.1 estimates of unobserved clonotypes. OLGA was used to compute generation probabilities for all TCRbeta clonotypes that the gDNA method yielded from several donors. This immuneACCESS table, as held by TCRdb, lists in-frame sequences with V and J called but not all clones. Of the missing ones, under half trace to an unresolved V gene in checked studies; the others have no known cause. Clone size and the V and J calls come from that table; the DNA yielded D and trimming. Present in this sample are about 1.9 million clones, approximately 92% of which were seen just once. The biggest ten clones account for about 1.7% of the sample.

For the CD8 naive samples, CD45RO-negative cells were positively selected for CCR7, yielding a CD45RA+CCR7+ population from which TemRA cells were excluded. Healthy HIV-negative adults with no recently reported acute infections or vaccinations were included as donors. Every donor was a Caucasian adult residing in Nashville, Tennessee, USA. Blood was obtained by leukapheresis, after which PBMCs were separated by Ficoll-Histopaque density gradient centrifugation and cryopreserved in liquid nitrogen vapor phase. Analytical flow cytometry was used to check the purity and quantity of every magnetically sorted T cell population. From each sorted fraction, genomic DNA was isolated and quantified by UV absorbance on a Nanodrop 2000c.

Sequences were obtained from naive CD8+ T cells from PBMCs. The meaning of the sample's cell subset or site label: CD45RA+CCR7+. This receptor chain uses TRBV5-5 and TRBJ1-4; the D gene cannot be resolved reliably. The TCR was taken from a man between 18 and 35 years old in good health. Some clones in this sample may be carry-over from other donors' samples. The CDR3 reads as follows: CASSPAWGGEKLFF. The nucleotide sequence is given as TGTGCCAGCAGCCCTGCGTGGGGTGGTGAAAAACTGTTTTTT.